This T cell receptor beta chain was captured in a study of T cell responses to AZD1222 COVID-19 vaccine. Points on this clone: What it recognizes is unknown.

Germline CDR1 SGHTA, CDR2 FQGNSA. V dropped 5 bases and J dropped 5; count of bases not matched to a gene: 11. The CDR3 consists of 16 residues. Whole-study findings and limits: The number of AZD1222 recipients seropositive at baseline was only 6 or 7. Spike-wide vaccine-associated CD4 TCRs dominated at 160-218 and 743-854. Clonal diversity may have been underestimated, and the donors were mostly white British, with more females than males. After the peak T cell response, and only then, were repertoires sampled.

Measured with immunoSEQ multiplex PCR; TCRdb has only the in-frame clones, and not every one. The data hold around 150,000 clones, with around four fifths observed a single time. V gene TRBV7-2 combines with J gene TRBJ2-2, with 7 nucleotides matching TRBD2. Material: peripheral blood, obtained on day 0 of AZD1222 vaccination. This receptor was taken from an adult in good health. CDR3 sequence reads: CASSTGQRSGTGELFF. CDR3 sequence (DNA): TGTGCCAGCAGCACCGGACAACGTAGCGGGACCGGGGAGCTGTTTTTT.